This T cell receptor (beta chain) was profiled in a study of identical twins. General observations from the study: Out-of-frame alpha sequences common to twins were enriched for low generation probability. Weaker excess sharing between twins was seen in beta out-of-frame sequences.

Germline CDR1 reads MNHEY; CDR2 reads SMNVEV (reference sequence). The CDR3 totals 15 residues. V gave up 6 bases and J gave up 1 base, with 12 bases separating them. TCRdb ran MiXCR on the 5' RACE reads and lists one entry per CDR3 protein. This sample has about 260,000 distinct CDR3 sequences, with about 7% found just once. This clonotype appeared many times. Its specificity is not known. This sample also appeared in a second study, on yellow fever vaccine responses in identical twins. That work adds: The T cell response to vaccination in identical twins was reportedly partly convergent and partly personalized.

The source of this sequence is a woman aged 18 to 35 in good health. The V and J genes are TRBV27 and TRBJ2-2; D is possibly TRBD1 or TRBD2 (5 bases each). The sample taken for sequencing was memory (CD45RO+) T cells sorted from blood. The CDR3 coding sequence is TGTGCCAGCAGACCCCGGGGCCAGAACACCGGGGAGCTGTTTTTT. It yields the protein CASRPRGQNTGELFF.